These T cell receptor beta chains were read from a single sample in a study of CD8+ T cells in alopecia areata. Data came from immunoSEQ multiplex PCR; TCRdb stores just in-frame clones and leaves some out. This table holds approximately 100,000 clones, about 60% found once. The sample comprised CD4+ T cells sorted from blood. Receptor source: a human donor in good health. Each CDR3 is given without its conserved first and last residue. A D gene is named only where the DNA matches it firmly.

D gene: .; V gene: TRBV27; CDR3 protein: ASSRNRPGRHTDTQY
D gene: TRBD2; V gene: TRBV30; CDR3 protein: AWSVLGGFTDTQY
D gene: TRBD1; V gene: TRBV29-1; CDR3 protein: SVADRRNEQY
D gene: .; V gene: TRBV5-6; CDR3 protein: ASSLAMSGYGYT
D gene: .; V gene: TRBV27; CDR3 protein: ASSLSVGAAIWGGELF
D gene: .; V gene: TRBV5-1; CDR3 protein: ASSFVGGSNEQY
D gene: .; V gene: TRBV2; CDR3 protein: ASSGVGNEQF
D gene: .; V gene: TRBV29-1; CDR3 protein: SANNGGNEQF
D gene: .; V gene: TRBV6-1; CDR3 protein: ASSDRQGTWGTQY
D gene: .; V gene: TRBV6-5; CDR3 protein: ASSSWRDSPLH
D gene: TRBD1; V gene: TRBV7-9; CDR3 protein: ASSQGQGVGNIQY
D gene: TRBD1; V gene: TRBV28; CDR3 protein: ASSSAGQGDYGYT
D gene: .; V gene: TRBV19; CDR3 protein: ASSIQFQETQY
D gene: .; V gene: TRBV19; CDR3 protein: ASGYRMPQKGYT
D gene: .; V gene: TRBV7-9; CDR3 protein: ASRSGQETQY
D gene: .; V gene: TRBV29-1; CDR3 protein: SVEDQPLGGGGYT
D gene: .; V gene: TRBV7-9; CDR3 protein: ASSLDLAPTDTQY
D gene: TRBD2; V gene: TRBV7-9; CDR3 protein: ASSPEAGGRRLDTQY
D gene: .; V gene: TRBV14; CDR3 protein: ASSAWTITSTDTQY
D gene: .; V gene: TRBV4-1; CDR3 protein: ASSQGSGLPDNSPLH
D gene: .; V gene: TRBV7-8; CDR3 protein: ASSLSPSVSPLH
D gene: .; V gene: TRBV6-6; CDR3 protein: ASDRNGGANVLT
D gene: .; V gene: TRBV4-1; CDR3 protein: ASSRARGGRGLSTLHNEQF
D gene: .; V gene: TRBV28; CDR3 protein: ASTSGYGYT
D gene: TRBD1; V gene: TRBV5-1; CDR3 protein: ASRPTGTGSSYEQY
D gene: .; V gene: TRBV29-1; CDR3 protein: SVEQGSEQY
D gene: TRBD2; V gene: TRBV9; CDR3 protein: ASSRRLAGALNNEQF
D gene: TRBD1; V gene: TRBV6-5; CDR3 protein: ASRDRGRPGYGYT
D gene: TRBD2; V gene: TRBV7-8; CDR3 protein: ASSLGLARWETQY
D gene: TRBD2; V gene: TRBV30; CDR3 protein: AWSVGSGGLDEQF
D gene: .; V gene: TRBV15; CDR3 protein: AKTPGGCTDTQY
D gene: .; V gene: TRBV18; CDR3 protein: ASSPGEGNQETQY
D gene: TRBD2; V gene: TRBV7-2; CDR3 protein: ASSFYGGAQGDTQY
D gene: .; V gene: TRBV18; CDR3 protein: ASSLLGLRQETQY
D gene: .; V gene: TRBV5-6; CDR3 protein: ASSPYRDSYEQY
D gene: .; V gene: TRBV28; CDR3 protein: ASSLPRQGPNEQF
D gene: .; V gene: TRBV30; CDR3 protein: AWSRGQYNEQF
D gene: TRBD1; V gene: TRBV5-6; CDR3 protein: ASSLQGANYGYT
D gene: TRBD1; V gene: TRBV7-9; CDR3 protein: ASSSNPGQGVTNEKLF
D gene: .; V gene: TRBV28; CDR3 protein: ASSLGNTDTQY
D gene: TRBD1; V gene: TRBV7-9; CDR3 protein: ASSKNRQGAGNTQY
D gene: .; V gene: TRBV18; CDR3 protein: ASSPPYGANTDTQY
D gene: .; V gene: TRBV18; CDR3 protein: ASSPSTTGRNTEAF
D gene: .; V gene: TRBV7-9; CDR3 protein: ASSPSRIYGYT
D gene: .; V gene: TRBV6-1; CDR3 protein: ASRKTAATEAF
D gene: .; V gene: TRBV7-3; CDR3 protein: ASSFLQY
D gene: .; V gene: TRBV7-2; CDR3 protein: ASSLRSYEQY
D gene: .; V gene: TRBV7-9; CDR3 protein: ASSFISEPQH